Below, 21 T cell receptor beta chains from the same sample are listed, as sequenced in a study of blood T cell repertoires in COVID-19. Repertoires were generated with immunoSEQ multiplex PCR, while TCRdb's copy carries only in-frame clones and drops some. The profile shows 450,000 to 500,000 clones, 88% of them singletons. The material sequenced was PBMCs or T cells enriched from blood (not recorded which). Source of these receptors: a woman aged 60-70 years who had recovered from COVID-19.

The V call is TRBV7-2, the J call TRBJ1-2; D is possibly TRBD1 (5 bases). Trimming removed 5 bases at V and 1 base at J, with 17 bases between. This CDR3 contains 16 residues. CDR1 is SGHTA and CDR2 is FQGNSA in the germline V gene. In DNA form, the CDR3 reads TGTGCCAGCAGCCCGGAGACAGCCCCGCATAACTATGGCTACACCTTC. Its protein is CASSPETAPHNYGYTF. Full variable domain (outside the CDR3, taken from reference TRBV7-2 and TRBJ1-2): GAGVSQSPSNKVTEKGKDVELRCDPISGHTALYWYRQSLGQGLEFLIYFQGNSAPDKSGLPSDRFSAERTGGSVSTLTIQRTQQEDSAVYLCASSPETAPHNYGYTFGSGTRLTVV.

The gene calls are TRBV6-5 and TRBJ1-3; D not resolved. Per the germline V gene, CDR1 is MNHEY and CDR2 is SVGAGI. The CDR3 covers 12 residues. V was trimmed by 7 bases and J by 3 bases, leaving 7 bases between them. The DNA of the CDR3 is TGTGCCAGCACCCCAGGTGGAAACACCATATATTTT. Its translation is CASTPGGNTIYF.

CDR3 loop: CASRAGGNEQFF. The DNA of the CDR3 is TGTGCCAGCAGAGCGGGGGGTAATGAGCAGTTCTTC. V gene TRBV11-3 combines with J gene TRBJ2-1; 9 nucleotides align to TRBD2. The germline gives CDR1 SGHNT, CDR2 YENEEA. The CDR3 is made up of 12 amino acids. V shed 6 bases, J shed 7 bases, and the junction held 1 base outside the gene matches.

This clone was seen a handful of times. The V call is TRBV19, the J call TRBJ2-1; 7 bases map to TRBD1. The junction had 9 bases not matched to a gene; V was cut back by 7 bases and J by 0 bases. This CDR3 comprises 16 residues. Germline CDR1 is LNHDA and CDR2 is SQIVND (reference sequence). As DNA, the CDR3 is TGTGCCAGTAAGACAGGGCAGGGGGACTCCTACAATGAGCAGTTCTTC. It translates to CASKTGQGDSYNEQFF. Together with reference TRBV19 and TRBJ2-1, the CDR3 gives the full variable domain: DGGITQSPKYLFRKEGQNVTLSCEQNLNHDAMYWYRQDPGQGLRLIYYSQIVNDFQKGDIAEGYSVSREKKESFPLTVTSAQKNPTAFYLCASKTGQGDSYNEQFFGPGTRLTVL.

The V gene is TRBV11-3, the J gene TRBJ2-7; 7 bases match TRBD2. CDR1 is SGHNT, CDR2 YENEEA, per germline. The CDR3 loop spans 17 amino acids. After removal of 3 bases from V and 0 bases from J, the junction contained 11 bases not matched to a gene. DNA of the CDR3: TGTGCCAGCAGCTTGAGGGAGGGGCCCAAGAGCTCCTACGAGCAGTACGTC. It is translated as CASSLREGPKSSYEQYV.

This chain joins TRBV2 and TRBJ1-2; D is uncertain. The CDR3 has 11 amino acids. Germline lookup yields CDR1 SNHLY and CDR2 FYNNEI. V was cut by 6 bases and J by 4 bases, with 6 bases left in between. The CDR3 spells CASSQSYGYTF. In DNA form, the CDR3 reads TGTGCCAGCAGCCAATCCTATGGCTACACCTTC.

The table lists this clone with a few counts. The V gene is TRBV24-1, the J gene TRBJ2-4; D is possibly TRBD1 (5 bases). Germline values: CDR1 KGHDR, CDR2 SFDVKD. The CDR3 contains 14 residues. The V gene lost 2 bases and the J gene lost 8 bases, with 12 bases spanning the gap. CDR3 nucleotide sequence: TGTGCCACCAGTGATTCAGCCAGGGCTGACATTCAGTACTTC. It codes for CATSDSARADIQYF.

J is TRBJ1-2 and V is TRBV10-2; 7 bases agree with TRBD1. V trimming: 3 bases; J trimming: 8 bases; junction bases outside the gene matches: 9. Germline V gene sequence: CDR1 WSHSY, CDR2 SAAADI. CDR3 length equals 14 residues. The CDR3 loop reads CASSDPDRWGGYTF. CDR3 nucleotides: TGCGCCAGCAGTGACCCGGACAGGTGGGGAGGCTACACCTTC.

The J gene is TRBJ1-1, the V gene TRBV6-4, with 9 bases aligning to TRBD1. The CDR3 is 14 amino acids. The junction had 5 bases not matched to a gene; V was cut back by 6 bases and J by 3 bases. Germline V gene data show CDR1 as MRHNA and CDR2 as SNTAGT. The CDR3 coding sequence is TGTGCCAGCAGAGGACAGGGGAGGGACACTGAAGCTTTCTTT. This gives the protein CASRGQGRDTEAFF.

This chain links TRBV6-5 with TRBJ1-2, with 9 nucleotides matching TRBD1. The J segment lost 3 bases and the V segment lost 2 bases, leaving 4 bases of the junction unmatched. There are 15 residues in the CDR3. Looked up from germline, CDR1 is MNHEY and CDR2 is SVGAGI. CDR3 loop: CASSYVGTGYYGYTF. The CDR3 DNA follows: TGTGCCAGCAGTTACGTCGGGACAGGGTACTATGGCTACACCTTC.

The chain has TRBV12-5 and TRBJ1-1; D uncertain. Trimming removed 1 base at V and 7 bases at J, with 10 bases between. This CDR3 contains 13 residues. Germline V gene sequence: CDR1 LGHNT, CDR2 FRNRAP. DNA for the CDR3: TGTGCTAGTGGTTTGGGGGCCAACCTTGAAGCTTTCTTT. This translates into CASGLGANLEAFF. The full variable domain, rest sourced from reference TRBV12-5 and TRBJ1-1, is DARVTQTPRHKVTEMGQEVTMRCQPILGHNTVFWYRQTMMQGLELLAYFRNRAPLDDSGMPKDRFSAEMPDATLATLKIQPSEPRDSAVYFCASGLGANLEAFFGQGTRLTVV.

The chain combines TRBV5-1 with TRBJ1-5; D call uncertain. The V gene lost 5 bases and the J gene lost 0 bases, with 6 bases spanning the gap. This CDR3 has 13 amino acids. CDR1 is SGHRS and CDR2 is YFSETQ in the germline V gene. The CDR3: CASRLDSNQPQHF. The CDR3 DNA sequence: TGCGCCAGCAGGTTAGATAGCAATCAGCCCCAGCATTTT.

There are a few counts of this clone. The chain recombines TRBV4-1 with TRBJ2-4; maybe TRBD2 (5 bases). The germline gives CDR1 MGHRA, CDR2 YSYEKL. Trimming shortened V by 1 base and J by 0 bases, and 7 bases separated the two germline ends. The CDR3 is made up of 15 amino acids. CDR3 nucleotides: TGCGCCAGCAGCCAAGTTCGGGGAGCCAAAAACATTCAGTACTTC. Its translation: CASSQVRGAKNIQYF.

The chain couples TRBV7-2 to TRBJ1-5; D remains unclear. V lost 6 bases and J 1 base, leaving 7 bases between the germline ends. CDR3 length: 13 residues. The germline CDR1 and CDR2 sequences are SGHTA and FQGNSA. This CDR3 is CASRQNSNQPQHF. CDR3 bases: TGTGCCAGCAGACAAAACAGCAATCAGCCCCAGCATTTT. Full variable domain (outside the CDR3, taken from reference TRBV7-2 and TRBJ1-5): GAGVSQSPSNKVTEKGKDVELRCDPISGHTALYWYRQSLGQGLEFLIYFQGNSAPDKSGLPSDRFSAERTGGSVSTLTIQRTQQEDSAVYLCASRQNSNQPQHFGDGTRLSIL.

CDR3 loop: CSVAGTGNSNQPQHF. CDR3 coding DNA: TGCAGCGTTGCAGGGACAGGGAATAGCAATCAGCCCCAGCATTTT. The chain joins TRBV29-1 to TRBJ1-5, with 9 nucleotides matching TRBD1. With 4 bases clipped from V and 0 bases from J, the junction kept 4 bases outside the gene matches. The CDR3 runs 15 residues. In germline, CDR1 is SQVTM, CDR2 ANQGSEA.

The V call is TRBV6-5, the J call TRBJ1-4; D is possibly TRBD1 (6 bases). V was trimmed by 4 bases and J by 2 bases, leaving 11 bases between them. Per germline, CDR1 MNHEY and CDR2 SVGAGI. CDR3 length: 15 amino acids. The CDR3 spells CASSSYRATNEKLFF. In DNA, the CDR3 is TGTGCCAGCAGTTCCTACAGGGCTACTAATGAAAAACTGTTTTTT.

Here the CDR3 DNA reads TGTGCCTGGAGTGTTGGGGGGGCGCAACTGTTTTTT. Its protein product is CAWSVGGAQLFF. V gene TRBV30 combines with J gene TRBJ1-4, with D possibly TRBD1 on 6 matching bases. Germline V gene sequence: CDR1 GTSNPN, CDR2 SVGIG (reference sequence). There are 12 residues in the CDR3. Trimming took off 0 bases at V and 12 bases at J, with 11 bases between the two ends.

The rearrangement links TRBV18 to TRBJ1-6; weak D call: TRBD1 (5 bases). V was trimmed by 2 bases and J by 7 bases, leaving 9 bases between them. The CDR3 loop spans 14 amino acids. In germline, CDR1 is KGHSH, CDR2 LQKENI. The CDR3 region is CASSPDSSNSPLHF. In DNA, the CDR3 is TGTGCCAGCTCACCAGACAGTAGCAATTCACCCCTCCACTTT.

The chain is built from TRBV6-5 and TRBJ1-2, with 8 positions matching TRBD1. The CDR3 sequence is 13 residues long. Germline loops: CDR1 MNHEY, CDR2 SVGAGI. Trimming took 7 bases from V and 3 from J; bases not matched to a gene: 4. CDR3 amino acids: CASKRDRHYGYTF. As DNA, the CDR3 is TGTGCCAGCAAACGGGACAGGCACTATGGCTACACCTTC.

The V gene is TRBV5-1, the J gene TRBJ2-3, with D maybe TRBD1 (6 bases). The ends were cut back, 2 bases at V and 4 bases at J, with 14 bases in the middle. The CDR3 spans 15 residues. Per the germline V gene, CDR1 is SGHRS and CDR2 is YFSETQ. This CDR3 is CASSFRGGNADTQYF. The CDR3 DNA reads as TGCGCCAGCAGCTTTCGAGGGGGAAATGCAGATACGCAGTATTTT.

The table lists this clone with many counts. The DNA for the CDR3 is TGCGCCAGCAGCCCCAAAGGGGGCAGTCGGAACACTGAAGCTTTCTTT. Protein product: CASSPKGGSRNTEAFF. The V and J genes are TRBV4-1 and TRBJ1-1, with 7 bases fitting TRBD1. From germline, CDR1 is MGHRA and CDR2 YSYEKL. V lost 4 bases, J lost 1 base, and 9 bases stayed unmatched. The CDR3 consists of 16 residues.